This T cell receptor beta chain emerged from a study of response to subunit inactivated influenza vaccine. Points from the study as a whole: The authors suggested that few new T cells are recruited per seasonal influenza vaccination.

With 3 bases removed from V and 8 bases from J, the gap between germline ends came to 4 bases. This CDR3 is 11 amino acids long. This clonotype was observed a few times. Its antigen remains unidentified. Using its own MiXCR run on the RT-PCR reads, TCRdb lists one record per CDR3 protein. This table holds 430,000 or so distinct CDR3 sequences, around 9.9% found once. The sequences come from PBMCs from blood, collected around seven weeks after vaccination. The rearrangement uses TRBV12-3 or TRBV12-4 and TRBJ1-4; no clear D gene. The source of this sequence is a man between 45 and 60 years old who received an inactivated influenza vaccine. CDR3 residues: CASSFTEKLFF. The CDR3 nucleotides read TGTGCCAGCAGTTTTACGGAAAAACTGTTTTTT.